Below, 18 T cell receptor beta chains from the same sample are listed, as sequenced in a study of CXCR3-negative and CXCR3-positive naive CD8 T cells. Their recognized antigens are unknown. Study-wide results and limits: In CXCR3-positive naive cells, the TRB CDR3s were more hydrophobic than in CXCR3-negative naive cells.

UMI-tagged TRB cDNA libraries were built via 5' RACE. From its re-call of the 5' RACE reads, TCRdb lists each CDR3 protein once, without DNA. The sample table includes some 130,000 distinct CDR3 sequences. Sequencing was done on a sample of naive CXCR3+ CD8+ T cells from blood. This sample's subset: CD45RO-CCR7+CD27+CD95- naive CD8+ T cells expressing CXCR3 (TNR3+). These receptors all stem from a human donor in good health. Some clones in this sample may be carry-over from other donors' samples.

The V gene is TRBV28, the J gene TRBJ2-6. Germline V lookup: CDR1 MDHEN, CDR2 SYDVKM. The CDR3 runs 17 residues. The CDR3 region is CASSPYYDTSGANVLTF.

The genes are TRBV6-5 and TRBJ1-2; TCRdb names TRBD1, which stays unverified in the absence of DNA. This CDR3 spans 15 amino acids. CDR1 MNHEY and CDR2 SVGAGI come from the germline V gene. CDR3 amino acids: CASSYLGQGAYGYTF.

The chain is built from TRBV11-2 and TRBJ1-2. The germline gives CDR1 SGHAT, CDR2 FQNNGV. The CDR3 is made up of 14 amino acids. The CDR3 is CASSLISDGNGYTF. Drawing the rest from reference TRBV11-2 and TRBJ1-2, the complete variable domain is EAGVAQSPRYKIIEKRQSVAFWCNPISGHATLYWYQQILGQGPKLLIQFQNNGVVDDSQLPKDRFSAERLKGVDSTLKIQPAKLEDSAVYLCASSLISDGNGYTFGSGTRLTVV.

V usage is TRBV7-8 and J usage is TRBJ2-7; TCRdb's D call, TRBD2, is unchecked because there is no DNA. The CDR3 is 15 residues long. Germline CDR1 reads SGHVS; CDR2 reads FQNEAQ. The CDR3 reads CASSPGVAASYEQYF.

The chain combines TRBV29-1 with TRBJ1-1; lacking DNA, the TRBD1 call made by TCRdb goes unchecked. The V gene's germline CDR1 is SQVTM and CDR2 ANQGSEA. The CDR3 runs to 12 residues. The chain's CDR3 is CSVEDLPGVAFF.

The CDR3 loop reads CAWSVLVEKTEAFF. This chain uses TRBV30 with TRBJ1-1. The CDR3 runs 14 residues. Per the germline V gene, CDR1 is GTSNPN and CDR2 is SVGIG (reference sequence).

This chain connects TRBV5-5 to TRBJ1-1; lacking DNA, the TRBD1 call made by TCRdb goes unchecked. Germline V gene sequence: CDR1 SGHKS, CDR2 YYEKEE (reference sequence). The CDR3 consists of 11 residues. CDR3 residues: CASSFQGPLIF.

The V call is TRBV7-2, the J call TRBJ2-5; TCRdb calls TRBD1, which cannot be checked without DNA. Germline V CDR1 and CDR2: SGHTA, FQGNSA. This CDR3 spans 18 amino acids. CDR3 amino acids: CASSRYGRGQGLWETQYF.

The rearrangement joins TRBV29-1 to TRBJ2-1. Germline CDR1 and CDR2: SQVTM and ANQGSEA. The CDR3 runs 11 residues. The CDR3 sequence is CSGGRPNEQFF.

The chain combines TRBV7-9 with TRBJ1-2; TCRdb returns TRBD1, unconfirmable since there is no DNA. Germline V gene data show CDR1 as SEHNR and CDR2 as FQNEAQ (reference sequence). This CDR3 contains 14 residues. The CDR3 is CASSYGQGSYGYTF.

The chain employs TRBV5-1 and TRBJ2-3; the TCRdb call, TRBD2, lacks DNA for checking. From germline, CDR1 is SGHRS and CDR2 YFSETQ. The CDR3 length is 17 residues. CDR3 sequence reads: CASSFTETSGATDTQYF.

The chain couples TRBV7-6 to TRBJ2-1; TCRdb returns TRBD1, unconfirmable since there is no DNA. This CDR3 has 13 amino acids. In germline, CDR1 is SGHVS, CDR2 FNYEAQ. The CDR3 protein is CASSLAPWGEQFF.

The chain carries TRBV28 and TRBJ2-3; there is no DNA to check the TCRdb D call of TRBD1. The CDR3 totals 15 residues. Germline assignment: CDR1 MDHEN and CDR2 SYDVKM. The chain's CDR3 is CASSPGQGRADTQYF.

The V and J genes are TRBV29-1 and TRBJ2-3; lacking DNA, the TRBD1 call made by TCRdb goes unchecked. The CDR3 totals 12 residues. Germline V gives CDR1 SQVTM, CDR2 ANQGSEA. The CDR3 region is CSVVSGSDTQYF.

The V and J genes are TRBV28 and TRBJ2-1; the D gene TCRdb calls, TRBD1, cannot be checked with no DNA. Germline V gene lookup returns CDR1 MDHEN and CDR2 SYDVKM. CDR3 size: 17 residues. CDR3 amino acids: CASSSSDRQTSYNEQFF. Full variable domain (remainder filled in from reference TRBV28 and TRBJ2-1): DVKVTQSSRYLVKRTGEKVFLECVQDMDHENMFWYRQDPGLGLRLIYFSYDVKMKEKGDIPEGYSVSREKKERFSLILESASTNQTSMYLCASSSSDRQTSYNEQFFGPGTRLTVL.

The J gene is TRBJ2-1, the V gene TRBV10-3; the TRBD1 assignment by TCRdb is unverifiable without DNA. Per the germline V gene, CDR1 is ENHRY and CDR2 is SYGVKD. CDR3 length: 14 amino acids. CDR3 sequence: CAISVPMADNEQFF.

The chain recombines TRBV29-1 with TRBJ2-1. The CDR3 runs to 14 residues. Germline V CDR1 and CDR2: SQVTM, ANQGSEA. CDR3 loop: CSVEEPSSYNEQFF.

The CDR3: CATSQGQGLSYEQYF. The chain is built from TRBV15 and TRBJ2-7; TCRdb's D call of TRBD1 is untestable without DNA. Per germline, CDR1 LNHNV and CDR2 YYDKDF (reference sequence). This CDR3 comprises 15 residues. The variable domain in full, completed from reference TRBV15 and TRBJ2-7, reads DAMVIQNPRYQVTQFGKPVTLSCSQTLNHNVMYWYQQKSSQAPKLLFHYYDKDFNNEADTPDNFQSRRPNTSFCFLDIRSPGLGDTAMYLCATSQGQGLSYEQYFGPGTRLTVT.